The 9 T cell receptor beta chains below all came from one sample that was sequenced in a study of shared clonotypes between healthy human individuals. Clones were read by immunoSEQ multiplex PCR, and TCRdb kept only the in-frame ones, dropping some. The table includes under 1,900,000 clones, 98% detected once. The sequenced material came from naive CD4+ T cells sorted from blood. Subset meaning: CD45RA+ positively selected. The receptors originated from a man aged 25 to 40 in good health.

J is TRBJ2-1 and V is TRBV6-4; TRBD2 matches at 8 bases. This CDR3 comprises 14 residues. Germline V CDR1 and CDR2: MRHNA, SNTAGT. The ends lost 5 bases at V and 2 bases at J; junction bases unmatched: 2. The CDR3 loop reads CASSPAGAYNEQFF. In DNA, the CDR3 is TGTGCCAGCAGTCCAGCGGGGGCCTACAATGAGCAGTTCTTC.

Note on this clone: Distinct nucleotide sequences in the sample also encode this CDR3. The chain has TRBV11-2 and TRBJ2-7; D is undetermined. The CDR3 sequence is 11 residues long. V gave up 4 bases and J gave up 3 bases, with 4 bases separating them. Germline CDR1 SGHAT, CDR2 FQNNGV. The CDR3 DNA follows: TGTGCCAGCAGCTCCGTCTACGAGCAGTACTTC. This encodes CASSSVYEQYF.

V and J are TRBV9 and TRBJ2-1; TRBD2 agrees at 12 bases. From germline, CDR1 is SGDLS and CDR2 YYNGEE. There are 17 residues in the CDR3. Trimming took 2 bases from V and 5 from J; bases not matched to a gene: 8. CDR3 coding DNA: TGTGCCAGCAGCGTCCTAGCGGGAGGGCCATTGAACAATGAGCAGTTCTTC. Protein: CASSVLAGGPLNNEQFF.

Only one count was recorded for this clone. CDR3 residues: CASSQSRQPQHF. DNA for the CDR3: TGCGCCAGCAGTCAATCGCGGCAGCCCCAGCATTTT. The chain links TRBV23-1 to TRBJ1-5, with no clear D. TRBV23-1 is identified as an open reading frame with a role that is uncertain. The V and J ends lost 0 bases and 7 bases respectively, with 4 bases between them. The CDR3 is made up of 12 amino acids.

J is TRBJ2-7 and V is TRBV5-6; 14 bases agree with TRBD2. V gave up 4 bases and J gave up 0 bases; unmatched junction bases: 9. This CDR3 has 18 amino acids. CDR1 is SGHDT, CDR2 YYEEEE, per germline. CDR3 residues: CASSPVGTSGSSSYEQYF. The CDR3 nucleotides are TGTGCCAGCAGCCCGGTTGGGACTAGCGGGAGTAGCTCCTACGAGCAGTACTTC.

In this sample, this clone turned up once. This rearrangement joins TRBV2 to TRBJ2-7; 8 bases agree with TRBD1. This CDR3 is 13 amino acids long. Unmatched junction bases numbered 5, after V lost 7 bases and J lost 3 bases. Germline V lookup: CDR1 SNHLY, CDR2 FYNNEI. This chain's CDR3 is CASTDGQGYEQYF. The CDR3 region has the DNA TGTGCCAGCACTGACGGACAGGGCTACGAGCAGTACTTC.

The chain employs TRBV5-4 and TRBJ2-7; 13 positions match TRBD2. V gave up 4 bases and J gave up 1 base; unmatched junction bases: 2. Per germline, CDR1 SGHNT and CDR2 YYREEE (reference sequence). This CDR3 spans 15 amino acids. Written as DNA, the CDR3 is TGTGCCAGCAGCCAGACTAGCGGGAGGTCCTACGAGCAGTACTTC. This sequence encodes CASSQTSGRSYEQYF. The full variable domain, its missing parts supplied by reference TRBV5-4 and TRBJ2-7, is ETGVTQSPTHLIKTRGQQVTLRCSSQSGHNTVSWYQQALGQGPQFIFQYYREEENGRGNFPPRFSGLQFPNYSSELNVNALELDDSALYLCASSQTSGRSYEQYFGPGTRLTVT.

This clone was counted once. The chain uses TRBV4-1 and TRBJ2-7; 8 positions agree with TRBD2. The germline CDR1 and CDR2 sequences are MGHRA and YSYEKL. The J segment lost 7 bases and the V segment lost 6 bases, leaving 14 bases of the junction unmatched. CDR3 length equals 15 residues. The CDR3 reads CASRGIGTRSGEQYF. The CDR3 nucleotides read TGCGCCAGCAGGGGAATCGGGACTAGGTCTGGAGAGCAGTACTTC.

The rearrangement joins TRBV4-2 to TRBJ2-1; no definite D call. This CDR3 contains 15 residues. CDR1 and CDR2 from the germline V gene are LGHNA and YNFKEQ. V shed 1 base and J shed 3 bases, with 10 bases lying between them. The CDR3 DNA is TGTGCCAGCAGCCAAGGAGAGTGGGGCTACAATGAGCAGTTCTTC. Amino acid sequence: CASSQGEWGYNEQFF.